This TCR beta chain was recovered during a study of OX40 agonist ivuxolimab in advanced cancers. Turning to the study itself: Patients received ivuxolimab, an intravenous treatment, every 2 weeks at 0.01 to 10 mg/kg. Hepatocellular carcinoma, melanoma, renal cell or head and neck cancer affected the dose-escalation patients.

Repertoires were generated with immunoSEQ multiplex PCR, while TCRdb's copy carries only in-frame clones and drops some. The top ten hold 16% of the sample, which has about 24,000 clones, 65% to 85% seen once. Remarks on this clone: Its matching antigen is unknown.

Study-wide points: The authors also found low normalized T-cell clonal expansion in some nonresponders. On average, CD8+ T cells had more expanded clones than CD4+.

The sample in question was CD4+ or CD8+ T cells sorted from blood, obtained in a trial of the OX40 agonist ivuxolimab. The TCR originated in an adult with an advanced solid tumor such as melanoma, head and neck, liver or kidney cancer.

CDR3 residues: CASTAQGATEQYF. DNA for the CDR3: TGCGCCAGCACCGCACAGGGGGCGACTGAGCAGTACTTC. The chain uses TRBV10-2 and TRBJ2-7; 9 nucleotides agree with TRBD1. CDR3 length: 13 amino acids. CDR1 and CDR2 (germline): WSHSY, SAAADI. Germline trimming cut 7 bases from V and 7 bases from J; bases unmatched to any gene: 8.